This T cell receptor (beta chain) derives from a study of cytomegalovirus exposure and HLA in healthy donors. Study results and limitations: Altogether, around 160 TCR beta chains were recorded as cytomegalovirus-associated.

Use of 60 Vbeta and 13 Jbeta primers characterized the PCR. Method: immunoSEQ multiplex PCR; TCRdb's copy keeps in-frame clones and lacks some. This sample contains approximately 60,000 clones. As regards this clone: The antigen is unknown.

CDR1 and CDR2 (germline): SQVTM, ANQGSEA. The CDR3 extends over 13 amino acids. Trimming removed 3 bases from V and 2 bases from J; junction bases left unmatched: 2. This rearrangement joins TRBV29-1 to TRBJ2-7; 9 bases fit TRBD1. The specimen was PBMCs. This clonotype was obtained from a man younger than 40 in good health and CMV-seropositive. Here the CDR3 DNA reads TGCAGCGTTGACGGGGACAGGGCCTACGAGCAGTACTTC. This encodes CSVDGDRAYEQYF.